A single sample is the source of the 11 T cell receptor beta chains below, sequenced in a study of cytomegalovirus exposure and HLA in healthy donors. The PCR employed 60 Vbeta primers together with 13 Jbeta primers. Repertoires were generated with immunoSEQ multiplex PCR, while TCRdb's copy carries only in-frame clones and drops some. The repertoire holds 200,000 to 250,000 clones, with under 90% as singletons. The sample taken for sequencing was PBMCs. The receptors originated from a human donor in good health.

The gene calls are TRBV28 and TRBJ1-2; 8 bases fit TRBD1. This CDR3 is built from 15 residues. Trimming cost V 6 bases and J 4 bases; bases outside gene matches: 10. The germline V gene has CDR1 MDHEN and CDR2 SYDVKM. The CDR3, as DNA: TGTGCCAGCAGCCCCGGGACAGGTGAATTCTATGGCTACACCTTC. It translates to CASSPGTGEFYGYTF.

The chain joins TRBV6-1 to TRBJ1-5; D gene unclear. CDR3 length: 13 residues. The germline gives CDR1 MNHNS, CDR2 SASEGT. Trimming removed 6 bases from V and 4 bases from J, with 10 bases in between. The chain's CDR3 is CASRLTINQPQHF. The CDR3 DNA reads as TGTGCCAGCAGACTGACAATTAATCAGCCCCAGCATTTT.

V gene TRBV7-8 combines with J gene TRBJ1-2; 7 bases agree with TRBD1. Germline CDR1 is SGHVS and CDR2 is FQNEAQ. CDR3 length: 12 amino acids. With V trimmed by 3 bases and J by 8 bases, 3 bases remained unmatched. CDR3 DNA: TGTGCCAGCAGCTTCGCAGGGGGAGGCTACACCTTC. Its translation: CASSFAGGGYTF.

The chain links TRBV4-1 to TRBJ2-7, with 10 positions matching TRBD2. After removal of 2 bases from V and 3 bases from J, the junction contained 4 bases not matched to a gene. The CDR3 loop spans 15 amino acids. Germline CDR1 MGHRA, CDR2 YSYEKL. The CDR3 DNA is TGCGCCAGCAGCCAATCCTCTAGCGGGAGCTACGAGCAGTACTTC. Protein product: CASSQSSSGSYEQYF.

This clone occurred a few times. This chain links TRBV6-5 with TRBJ2-1; 8 bases line up with TRBD1. J was trimmed by 15 bases and V by 5 bases; bases with no gene match: 9. This CDR3 region has 12 residues. Germline assignment: CDR1 MNHEY and CDR2 SVGAGI. CDR3 DNA: TGTGCCAGCAGTCATGACAGGGGAGTTCGGTTCTTC. This sequence encodes CASSHDRGVRFF.

This clone was found once. This chain joins TRBV4-3 and TRBJ2-7; weak D call: TRBD2 (6 bases). The CDR3 loop spans 16 amino acids. Trimming shortened V by 2 bases and J by 1 base, and 15 bases separated the two germline ends. In germline, CDR1 is LGHNA, CDR2 YSLEER. The CDR3 nucleotides read TGCGCCAGCAGCCAACACCCCCGGGACTCATCCTACGAGCAGTACTTC. Its translation: CASSQHPRDSSYEQYF.

This rearrangement joins TRBV11-2 to TRBJ2-1, with a possible D match to TRBD1 (5 bases). V lost 4 bases, J lost 0 bases, and 7 bases lay in between. This CDR3 comprises 14 residues. Germline V gene sequence: CDR1 SGHAT, CDR2 FQNNGV. The CDR3 bases are TGTGCCAGCAGCTACAGGAGCTCCTACAATGAGCAGTTCTTC. Translated, it gives CASSYRSSYNEQFF.

The chain recombines TRBV7-3 with TRBJ2-5; no reliable D call. Germline assignment: CDR1 SGHTA and CDR2 FQGTGA. Trimming left V 5 bases short and J 5 bases short, with 12 bases between. The length of the CDR3 is 13 residues. CDR3 nucleotides: TGTGCCAGCAGCCCAGGAACGTGGGAGACCCAGTACTTC. This translates into CASSPGTWETQYF.

With respect to this clone: An end of the junction does not agree with germline; a read error may underlie this. The chain couples TRBV7-9 to TRBJ2-7; perhaps TRBD2 as D (6 bases). Per the germline V gene, CDR1 is SEHNR and CDR2 is FQNEAQ (reference sequence). CDR3 size: 13 residues. CDR3 nucleotide sequence: TGTTCCAGCAGCTTGGGACTTATATACGAGCAGTACTTC. It specifies CSSSLGLIYEQYF.

This chain's CDR3 is CASSGGTFSSYEQYF. The CDR3 region has the DNA TGTGCCAGCAGCGGCGGGACTTTCAGCTCCTACGAGCAGTACTTC. The chain is built from TRBV5-6 and TRBJ2-7; possible D gene TRBD2, 6 bases. Germline CDR1 is SGHDT and CDR2 is YYEEEE. The CDR3 is 15 residues long. Trimming took off 4 bases at V and 0 bases at J, with 14 bases between the two ends.

The chain has TRBV19 and TRBJ2-7, with 11 nucleotides matching TRBD1. The ends lost 6 bases at V and 9 bases at J; junction bases unmatched: 10. Germline CDR1 reads LNHDA; CDR2 reads SQIVND (reference sequence). The CDR3 spans 14 residues. This chain's CDR3 is CASRTRGTGGTQYF. The CDR3 DNA reads TGTGCCAGTAGAACGAGGGGGACAGGGGGGACGCAGTACTTC.